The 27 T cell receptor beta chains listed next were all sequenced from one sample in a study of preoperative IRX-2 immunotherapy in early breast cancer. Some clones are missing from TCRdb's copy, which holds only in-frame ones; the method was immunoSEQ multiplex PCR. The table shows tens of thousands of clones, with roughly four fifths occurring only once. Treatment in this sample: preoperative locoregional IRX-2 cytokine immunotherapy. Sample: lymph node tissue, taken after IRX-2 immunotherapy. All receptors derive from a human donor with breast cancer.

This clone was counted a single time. CDR3 in amino acids: CASSLAKDREGSPLHF. DNA for the CDR3: TGTGCCAGCAGCTTAGCTAAGGACAGGGAAGGCTCACCCCTCCACTTT. The chain employs TRBV7-6 and TRBJ1-6; the match to TRBD1 covers 8 bases. Germline loops: CDR1 SGHVS, CDR2 FNYEAQ. The CDR3 totals 16 residues. Unmatched junction bases numbered 8, after V lost 0 bases and J lost 10 bases.

The CDR3: CASTRGHEQRFTEAFF. The DNA for the CDR3 is TGCGCCAGCACAAGAGGACATGAACAAAGATTCACTGAAGCTTTCTTT. The gene calls are TRBV10-2 and TRBJ1-1; tentatively, D is TRBD1 (5 bases). Germline CDR1 WSHSY, CDR2 SAAADI. This CDR3 is 16 amino acids long. V gave up 7 bases and J gave up 4 bases, with 22 bases separating them.

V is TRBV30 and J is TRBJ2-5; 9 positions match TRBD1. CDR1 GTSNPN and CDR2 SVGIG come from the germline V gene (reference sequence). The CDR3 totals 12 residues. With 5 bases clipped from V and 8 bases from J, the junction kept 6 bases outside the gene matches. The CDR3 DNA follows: TGTGCCTGGTTGACAGGGGGGACAACCCAGTACTTC. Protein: CAWLTGGTTQYF. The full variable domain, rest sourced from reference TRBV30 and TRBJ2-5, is SQTIHQWPATLVQPVGSPLSLECTVEGTSNPNLYWYRQAAGRGLQLLFYSVGIGQISSEVPQNLSASRPQDRQFILSSKKLLLSDSGFYLCAWLTGGTTQYFGPGTRLLVL.

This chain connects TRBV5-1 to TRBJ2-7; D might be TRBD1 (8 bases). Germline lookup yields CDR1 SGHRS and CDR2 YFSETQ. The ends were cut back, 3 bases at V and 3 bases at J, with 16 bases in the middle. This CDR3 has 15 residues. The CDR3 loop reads CASSYDRGGVYEQYF. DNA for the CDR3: TGCGCCAGCAGCTACGACAGGGGAGGGGTCTACGAGCAGTACTTC.

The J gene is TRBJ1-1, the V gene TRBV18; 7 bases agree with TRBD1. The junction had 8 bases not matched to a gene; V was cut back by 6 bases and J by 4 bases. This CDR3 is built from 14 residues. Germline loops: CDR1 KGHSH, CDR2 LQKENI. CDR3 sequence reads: CASSPAGGVTEAFF. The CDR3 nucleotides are TGTGCCAGCTCCCCCGCAGGGGGGGTCACTGAAGCTTTCTTT.

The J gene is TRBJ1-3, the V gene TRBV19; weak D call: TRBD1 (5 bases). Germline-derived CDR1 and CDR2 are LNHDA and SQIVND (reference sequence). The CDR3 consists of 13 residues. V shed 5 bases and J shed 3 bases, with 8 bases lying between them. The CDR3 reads CASSSRGGNTIYF. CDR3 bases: TGTGCCAGTAGTTCAAGGGGTGGAAACACCATATATTTT. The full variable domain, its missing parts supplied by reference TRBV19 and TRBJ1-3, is DGGITQSPKYLFRKEGQNVTLSCEQNLNHDAMYWYRQDPGQGLRLIYYSQIVNDFQKGDIAEGYSVSREKKESFPLTVTSAQKNPTAFYLCASSSRGGNTIYFGEGSWLTVV.

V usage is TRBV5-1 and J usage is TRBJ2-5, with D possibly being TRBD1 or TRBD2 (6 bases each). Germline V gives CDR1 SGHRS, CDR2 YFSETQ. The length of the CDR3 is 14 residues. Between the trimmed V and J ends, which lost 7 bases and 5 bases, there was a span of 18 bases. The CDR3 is CASCRPGGCETQYF. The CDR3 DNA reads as TGCGCCAGCTGCCGCCCCGGGGGCTGCGAGACCCAGTACTTC.

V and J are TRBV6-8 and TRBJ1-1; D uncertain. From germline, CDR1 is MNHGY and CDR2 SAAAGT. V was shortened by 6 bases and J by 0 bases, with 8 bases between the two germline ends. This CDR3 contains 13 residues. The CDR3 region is CASRLNMNTEAFF. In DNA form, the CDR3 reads TGTGCCAGCAGGTTAAACATGAACACTGAAGCTTTCTTT.

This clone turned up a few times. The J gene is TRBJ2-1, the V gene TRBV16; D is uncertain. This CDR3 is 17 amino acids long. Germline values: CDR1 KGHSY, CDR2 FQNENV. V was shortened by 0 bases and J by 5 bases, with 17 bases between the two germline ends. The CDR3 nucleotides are TGTGCCAGCAGCCAATCTAGCATGGACGGCTCTCACAATGAGCAGTTCTTC. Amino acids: CASSQSSMDGSHNEQFF. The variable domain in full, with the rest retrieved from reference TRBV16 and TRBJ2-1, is GEEVAQTPKHLVRGEGQKAKLYCAPIKGHSYVFWYQQVLKNEFKFLISFQNENVFDETGMPKERFSAKCLPNSPCSLEIQATKLEDSAVYFCASSQSSMDGSHNEQFFGPGTRLTVL.

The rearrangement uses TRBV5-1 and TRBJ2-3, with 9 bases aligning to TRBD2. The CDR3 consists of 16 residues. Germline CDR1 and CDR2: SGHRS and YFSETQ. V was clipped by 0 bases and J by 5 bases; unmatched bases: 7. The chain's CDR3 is CASSLAGLAGVDTQYF. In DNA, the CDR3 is TGCGCCAGCAGCTTGGCGGGATTAGCGGGGGTAGATACGCAGTATTTT.

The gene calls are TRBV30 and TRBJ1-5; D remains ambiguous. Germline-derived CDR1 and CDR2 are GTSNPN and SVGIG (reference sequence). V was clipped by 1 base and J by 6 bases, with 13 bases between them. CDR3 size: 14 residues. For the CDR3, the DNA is TGTGCCTGGAGTGCACAAGGGCCGCGTCAGCCCCAGCATTTT. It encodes CAWSAQGPRQPQHF.

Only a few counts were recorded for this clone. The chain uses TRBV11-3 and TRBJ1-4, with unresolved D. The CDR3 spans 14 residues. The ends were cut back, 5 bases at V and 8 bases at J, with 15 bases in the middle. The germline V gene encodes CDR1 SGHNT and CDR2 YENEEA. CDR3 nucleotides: TGTGCCAGCAGCCCAAGCCCCTCTTACGAAAAACTGTTTTTT. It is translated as CASSPSPSYEKLFF.

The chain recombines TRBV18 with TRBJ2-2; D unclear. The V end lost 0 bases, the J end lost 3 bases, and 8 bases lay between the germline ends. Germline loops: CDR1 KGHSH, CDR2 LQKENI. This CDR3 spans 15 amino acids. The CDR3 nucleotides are TGTGCCAGCTCACCACCTACCGTTGACACCGGGGAGCTGTTTTTT. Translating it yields CASSPPTVDTGELFF.

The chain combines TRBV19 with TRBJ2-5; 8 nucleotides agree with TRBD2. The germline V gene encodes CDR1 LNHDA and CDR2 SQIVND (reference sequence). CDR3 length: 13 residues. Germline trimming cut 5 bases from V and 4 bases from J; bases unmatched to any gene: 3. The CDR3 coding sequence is TGTGCCAGTAGTGTAGGGACTAGAGAGACCCAGTACTTC. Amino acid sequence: CASSVGTRETQYF.

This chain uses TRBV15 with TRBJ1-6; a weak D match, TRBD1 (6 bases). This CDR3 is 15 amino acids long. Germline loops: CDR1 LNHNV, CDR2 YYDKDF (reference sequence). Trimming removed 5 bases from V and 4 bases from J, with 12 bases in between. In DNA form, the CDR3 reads TGTGCCACCAGCCCAGGAGGACAGTATAATTCACCCCTCCACTTT. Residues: CATSPGGQYNSPLHF.

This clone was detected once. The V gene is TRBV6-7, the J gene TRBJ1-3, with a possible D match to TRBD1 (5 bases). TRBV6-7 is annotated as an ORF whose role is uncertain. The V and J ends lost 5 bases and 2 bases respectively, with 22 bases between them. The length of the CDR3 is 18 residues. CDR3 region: CASSTMTGTAGPGNTIYF. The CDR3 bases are TGTGCCAGCAGTACAATGACCGGGACCGCTGGCCCTGGAAACACCATATATTTT.

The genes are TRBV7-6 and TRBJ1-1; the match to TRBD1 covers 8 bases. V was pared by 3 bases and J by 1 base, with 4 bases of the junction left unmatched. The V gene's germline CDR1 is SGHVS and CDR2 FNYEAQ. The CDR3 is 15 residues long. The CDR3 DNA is TGTGCCAGCAGCTTTAGGACAGGGACGAACACTGAAGCTTTCTTT. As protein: CASSFRTGTNTEAFF.

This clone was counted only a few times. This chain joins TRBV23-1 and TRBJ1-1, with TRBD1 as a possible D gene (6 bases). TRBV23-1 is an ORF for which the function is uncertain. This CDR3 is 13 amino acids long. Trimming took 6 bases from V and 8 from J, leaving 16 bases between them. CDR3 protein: CASSDSPGTEAFF. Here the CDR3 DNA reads TGCGCCAGCAGCGACAGCCCCGGGACAGAAGCTTTCTTT.

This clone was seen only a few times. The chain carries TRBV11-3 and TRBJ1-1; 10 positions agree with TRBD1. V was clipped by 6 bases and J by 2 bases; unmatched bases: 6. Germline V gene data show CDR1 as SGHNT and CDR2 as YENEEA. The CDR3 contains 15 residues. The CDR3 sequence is CASSLDRGLNTEAFF. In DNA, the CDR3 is TGTGCCAGCAGTCTCGACAGGGGGCTAAACACTGAAGCTTTCTTT.

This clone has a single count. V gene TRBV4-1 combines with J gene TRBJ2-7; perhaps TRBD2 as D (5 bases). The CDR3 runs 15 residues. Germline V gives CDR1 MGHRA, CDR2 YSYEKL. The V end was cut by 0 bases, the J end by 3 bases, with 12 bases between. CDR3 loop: CASSQDWSGLYEQYF. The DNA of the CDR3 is TGCGCCAGCAGCCAAGATTGGAGCGGCCTCTACGAGCAGTACTTC.

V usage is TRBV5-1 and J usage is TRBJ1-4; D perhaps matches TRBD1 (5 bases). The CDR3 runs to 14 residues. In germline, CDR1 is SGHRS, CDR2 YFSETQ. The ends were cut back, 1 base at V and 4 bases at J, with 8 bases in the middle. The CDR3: CASSLPGLNEKLFF. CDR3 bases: TGCGCCAGCAGCTTGCCGGGACTTAATGAAAAACTGTTTTTT.

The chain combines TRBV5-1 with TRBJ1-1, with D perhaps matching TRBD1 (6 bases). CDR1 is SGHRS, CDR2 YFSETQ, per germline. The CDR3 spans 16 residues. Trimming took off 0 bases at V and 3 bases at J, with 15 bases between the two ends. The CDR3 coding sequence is TGCGCCAGCAGCTTGGGGCAAAACAGGGTAGACACTGAAGCTTTCTTT. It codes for CASSLGQNRVDTEAFF.

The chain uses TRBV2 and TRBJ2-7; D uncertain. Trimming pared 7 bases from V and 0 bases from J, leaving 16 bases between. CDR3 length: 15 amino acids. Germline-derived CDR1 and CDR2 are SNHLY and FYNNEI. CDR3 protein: CASTRGSPRSYEQYF. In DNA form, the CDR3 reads TGTGCCAGCACCCGAGGCAGCCCACGCTCCTACGAGCAGTACTTC.

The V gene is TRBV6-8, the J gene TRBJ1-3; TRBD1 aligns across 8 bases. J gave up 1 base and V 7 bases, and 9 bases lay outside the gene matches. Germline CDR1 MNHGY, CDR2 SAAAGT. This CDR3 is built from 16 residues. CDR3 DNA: TGTGCCAGCACCAGGACAGGGATGGGATCTGGAAACACCATATATTTT. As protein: CASTRTGMGSGNTIYF.

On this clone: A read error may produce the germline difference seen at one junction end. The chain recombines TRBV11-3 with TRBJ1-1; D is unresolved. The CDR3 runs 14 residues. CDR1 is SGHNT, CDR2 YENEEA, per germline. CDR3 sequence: CASSVENMNTEAFF. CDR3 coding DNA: TGTGCCAGCAGCGTAGAGAACATGAACACTGAAGCTTTCTTT.

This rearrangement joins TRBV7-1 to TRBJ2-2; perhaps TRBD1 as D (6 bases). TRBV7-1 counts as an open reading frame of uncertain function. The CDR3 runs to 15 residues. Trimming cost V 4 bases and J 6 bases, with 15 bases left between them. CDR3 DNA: TGTGCCAGCAGCTTAGCAGGGGTTGGGGCCGGGGAGCTGTTTTTT. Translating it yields CASSLAGVGAGELFF.

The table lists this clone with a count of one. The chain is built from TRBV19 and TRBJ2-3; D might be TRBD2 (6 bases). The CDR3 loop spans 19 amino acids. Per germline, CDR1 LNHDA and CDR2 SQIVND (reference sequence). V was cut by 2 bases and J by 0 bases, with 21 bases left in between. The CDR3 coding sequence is TGTGCCAGTAGTATAATTTTCCCACTCCCGGGGGAAAGCACAGATACGCAGTATTTT. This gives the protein CASSIIFPLPGESTDTQYF.